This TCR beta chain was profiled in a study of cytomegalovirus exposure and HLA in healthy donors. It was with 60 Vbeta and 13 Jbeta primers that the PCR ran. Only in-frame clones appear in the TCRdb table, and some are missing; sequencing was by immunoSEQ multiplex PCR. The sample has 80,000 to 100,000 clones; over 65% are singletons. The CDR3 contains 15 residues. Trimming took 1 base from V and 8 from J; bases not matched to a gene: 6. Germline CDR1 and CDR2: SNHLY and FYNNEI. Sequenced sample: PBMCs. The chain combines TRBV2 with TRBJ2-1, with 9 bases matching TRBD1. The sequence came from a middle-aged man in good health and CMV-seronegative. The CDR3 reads CASSEDLTGGYEQFF. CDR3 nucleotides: TGTGCCAGCAGTGAAGATTTGACAGGGGGTTATGAGCAGTTCTTC. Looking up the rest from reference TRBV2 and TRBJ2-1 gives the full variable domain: EPEVTQTPSHQVTQMGQEVILRCVPISNHLYFYWYRQILGQKVEFLVSFYNNEISEKSEIFDDQFSVERPDGSNFTLKIRSTKLEDSAMYFCASSEDLTGGYEQFFGPGTRLTVL.